Described below is a single T cell receptor beta chain sequence and its context. As originally analysed: Amplification of reference gene primers was used by the study to estimate nucleated cell counts. TCRdb's copy holds only in-frame clones and misses some; the assay was immunoSEQ multiplex PCR. V, J and clone size were drawn from that table, and D and trimming were deduced from the DNA. The sample records about 90,000 clones, around 93% being singletons. This entry comes from a study of blood T cell repertoires in COVID-19. Whole-study context: From the United States, Italy and Spain came samples of acute and convalescent COVID-19. Sources were T cells, B-cell-depleted T cells, or PBMCs; the material itself was cDNA or gDNA.

CDR1 SGHNT and CDR2 YYREEE come from the germline V gene (reference sequence). Unmatched junction bases numbered 4, after V lost 0 bases and J lost 2 bases. The CDR3 runs to 16 residues. The chain links TRBV5-4 to TRBJ2-2, with 7 positions matching TRBD2. This TCR was recovered from a human donor with active COVID-19. The donor label of this sample is uncertain. Sequenced input: peripheral blood. CDR3 DNA: TGTGCCAGCAGCTTGGGGCTAGCGGAAAACACCGGGGAGCTGTTTTTT. Protein product: CASSLGLAENTGELFF.